This T cell receptor beta chain was identified during a study of blood T cell repertoires in COVID-19. Study details: The cDNA or gDNA used as material had been derived from T cells, B-cell-depleted T cells, or PBMCs.

This CDR3 is built from 13 residues. The V end lost 6 bases, the J end lost 5 bases, and 9 bases lay between the germline ends. Germline CDR1 reads SGHNT; CDR2 reads YYREEE (reference sequence). Assay used: immunoSEQ multiplex PCR; TCRdb lists only in-frame clones, some missing. The sample carries about 74,000 clones, about 72% recorded once. The chain is built from TRBV5-4 and TRBJ1-6; D remains ambiguous. This receptor was obtained from a man in his 70s with active or convalescent COVID-19. The specimen was peripheral blood. The chain's CDR3 is CASTPDNNSPLHF. In nucleotides, the CDR3 is TGTGCCAGCACCCCAGACAATAATTCACCCCTCCACTTT.